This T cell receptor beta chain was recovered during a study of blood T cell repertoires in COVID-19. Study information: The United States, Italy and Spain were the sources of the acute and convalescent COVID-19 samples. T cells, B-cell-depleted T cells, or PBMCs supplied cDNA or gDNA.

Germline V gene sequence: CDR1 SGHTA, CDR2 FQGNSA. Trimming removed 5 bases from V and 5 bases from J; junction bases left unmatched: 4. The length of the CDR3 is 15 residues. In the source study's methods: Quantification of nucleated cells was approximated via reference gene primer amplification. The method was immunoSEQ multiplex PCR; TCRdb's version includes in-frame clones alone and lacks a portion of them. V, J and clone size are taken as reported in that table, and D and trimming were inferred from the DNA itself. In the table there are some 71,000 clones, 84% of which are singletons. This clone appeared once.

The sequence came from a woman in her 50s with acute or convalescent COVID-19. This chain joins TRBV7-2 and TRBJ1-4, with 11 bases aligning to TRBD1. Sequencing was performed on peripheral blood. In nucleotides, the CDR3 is TGTGCCAGCAGCCAGGGACAGGGGGAGAATGAAAAACTGTTTTTT. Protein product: CASSQGQGENEKLFF. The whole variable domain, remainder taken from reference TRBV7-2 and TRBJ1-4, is GAGVSQSPSNKVTEKGKDVELRCDPISGHTALYWYRQSLGQGLEFLIYFQGNSAPDKSGLPSDRFSAERTGGSVSTLTIQRTQQEDSAVYLCASSQGQGENEKLFFGSGTQLSVL.